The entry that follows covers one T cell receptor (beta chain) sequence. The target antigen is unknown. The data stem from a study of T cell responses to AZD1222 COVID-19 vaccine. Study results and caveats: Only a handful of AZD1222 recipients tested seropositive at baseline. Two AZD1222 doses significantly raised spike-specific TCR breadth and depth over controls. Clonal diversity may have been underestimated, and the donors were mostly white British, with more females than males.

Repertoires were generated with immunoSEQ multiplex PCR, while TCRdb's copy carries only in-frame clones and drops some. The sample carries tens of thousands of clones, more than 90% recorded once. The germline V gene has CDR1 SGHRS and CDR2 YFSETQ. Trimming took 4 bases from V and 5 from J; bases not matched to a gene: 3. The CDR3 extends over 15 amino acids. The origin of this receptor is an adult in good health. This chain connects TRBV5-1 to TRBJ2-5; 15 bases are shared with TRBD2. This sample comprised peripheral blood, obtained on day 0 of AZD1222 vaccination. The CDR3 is CASSRTSGGAETQYF. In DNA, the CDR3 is TGCGCCAGCAGCAGGACTAGCGGGGGGGCCGAGACCCAGTACTTC.